The 15 T cell receptor beta chains below all came from one sample that was sequenced in a study of beta chain features in type 1 diabetes. TCRB transcripts that were expressed got sequenced, as all of the isolated RNA had been reverse transcribed. Measured with immunoSEQ multiplex PCR; TCRdb has only the in-frame clones, and not every one. The sample contains about 240,000 clones, 25% to 35% of which appear only once. The source material was central memory CD4+ T cells from blood. These receptors came from a young man in good health.

This clone was counted at least ten times. The chain combines TRBV6-1 with TRBJ1-2; no definite D call. V lost 2 bases, J lost 4 bases, and 11 bases lay in between. CDR1 is MNHNS and CDR2 is SASEGT in the germline V gene. The CDR3 runs to 14 residues. The CDR3 spells CASSEINGVYGYTF. CDR3 DNA sequence: TGTGCCAGCAGTGAAATTAACGGAGTCTATGGCTACACCTTC.

The chain combines TRBV7-2 with TRBJ2-7; D gene unclear. The germline V gene encodes CDR1 SGHTA and CDR2 FQGNSA. The CDR3 totals 12 residues. V was shortened by 5 bases and J by 2 bases, with 7 bases between the two germline ends. The CDR3 here is CASSPDAYEQYF. CDR3 DNA: TGTGCCAGCAGCCCCGATGCCTACGAGCAGTACTTC.

This clone was seen at least ten times. CDR3 protein: CASSSSGGAADTQYF. In nucleotides, the CDR3 is TGTGCCAGCAGCTCTAGCGGGGGGGCCGCAGATACGCAGTATTTT. This chain joins TRBV7-2 and TRBJ2-3, with 12 bases identical to TRBD2. Germline V CDR1 and CDR2: SGHTA, FQGNSA. The ends lost 4 bases at V and 4 bases at J; junction bases unmatched: 3. This CDR3 spans 15 amino acids.

This clone came up many times. The same CDR3 arises from other DNA sequences in this sample as well. The V gene is TRBV18, the J gene TRBJ2-7, with a tentative D call TRBD2 (5 bases). The V gene lost 3 bases and the J gene lost 3 bases, with 9 bases spanning the gap. From germline, CDR1 is KGHSH and CDR2 LQKENI. This CDR3 comprises 13 residues. The CDR3 DNA follows: TGTGCCAGCTCACCGGGAAGCGGCTACGAGCAGTACTTC. It translates to CASSPGSGYEQYF.

The chain combines TRBV4-3 with TRBJ2-5; D ambiguous. The CDR3 runs to 17 residues. The germline gives CDR1 LGHNA, CDR2 YSLEER. Trimming stripped 0 bases from V and 2 bases from J, with 16 bases between. The CDR3 DNA follows: TGCGCCAGCAGCCAAGAGGGTAGAGTCTGGCCTCAAGAGACCCAGTACTTC. It codes for CASSQEGRVWPQETQYF.

On this clone itself: Given a far larger clone just one base away, this is likely a sequencing read error. V is TRBV28 and J is TRBJ2-7; either TRBD1 or TRBD2 may supply D (5 bases each). V lost 7 bases and J 2 bases, leaving 15 bases between the germline ends. This CDR3 is 14 amino acids long. The V gene's germline CDR1 is MDHEN and CDR2 SYDVKM. DNA for the CDR3: TGTGCCAGCACCTTTCCTAGGGACCCCTACGAGCAGTACTTC. It yields the protein CASTFPRDPYEQYF.

This clone was seen only a few times. The gene calls are TRBV5-1 and TRBJ2-3; D is unresolved. The CDR3 runs to 13 residues. Trimming removed 0 bases at V and 6 bases at J, with 8 bases between. CDR1 and CDR2 from the germline V gene are SGHRS and YFSETQ. The CDR3: CASSLGLRDTQYF. CDR3 coding DNA: TGCGCCAGCAGCTTGGGCCTGAGGGATACGCAGTATTTT. Full variable domain (missing parts from reference TRBV5-1 and TRBJ2-3): KAGVTQTPRYLIKTRGQQVTLSCSPISGHRSVSWYQQTPGQGLQFLFEYFSETQRNKGNFPGRFSGRQFSNSRSEMNVSTLELGDSALYLCASSLGLRDTQYFGPGTRLTVL.

This chain uses TRBV18 with TRBJ2-7; no definite D call. V lost 0 bases, J lost 9 bases, and 12 bases lay in between. The germline V gene encodes CDR1 KGHSH and CDR2 LQKENI. The CDR3 has 13 amino acids. Written as DNA, the CDR3 is TGTGCCAGCTCACCACCGGCCGGCGGCGCGCAGTACTTC. Its translation is CASSPPAGGAQYF.

The CDR3 nucleotides read TGTGCCAGCAGCTTAGCGAGGCTAGCGGGAGGACGCACAGATACGCAGTATTTT. Translation: CASSLARLAGGRTDTQYF. The V and J genes are TRBV7-8 and TRBJ2-3; 11 nucleotides line up with TRBD2. Germline CDR1 reads SGHVS; CDR2 reads FQNEAQ. The V gene end was trimmed by 0 bases and the J gene end by 1 base; junction bases not matched to a gene: 6. This CDR3 contains 18 residues.

V and J are TRBV5-1 and TRBJ2-1; unclear D gene. Trimming removed 4 bases from V and 0 bases from J, with 20 bases in between. Germline loops: CDR1 SGHRS, CDR2 YFSETQ. The CDR3 length is 18 residues. Here the CDR3 reads CASSPTQTAQSSYNEQFF. CDR3 in DNA: TGCGCCAGCAGCCCTACACAGACTGCGCAAAGCTCCTACAATGAGCAGTTCTTC.

On this clone: In the same sample, other DNA sequences code for this CDR3. The CDR3 sequence is CAWSVGTTYEQYF. CDR3 DNA: TGTGCCTGGAGTGTGGGAACCACCTACGAGCAGTACTTC. This sequence joins TRBV30 and TRBJ2-5; D remains ambiguous. The assigned J gene may be wrong: the sequence end matches TRBJ2-7 better. The CDR3 is 13 residues long. Germline V gives CDR1 GTSNPN, CDR2 SVGIG (reference sequence).

The CDR3 spells CASSLASGQYF. The DNA for the CDR3 is TGTGCCAGCAGCTTGGCTAGCGGGCAGTACTTC. The chain joins TRBV11-2 to TRBJ2-7; 7 bases line up with TRBD2. Trimming took 3 bases from V and 9 from J; bases not matched to a gene: 2. The CDR3 runs 11 residues. Germline V CDR1 and CDR2: SGHAT, FQNNGV.

This clone was detected only a few times. The chain recombines TRBV2 with TRBJ1-6; D is uncertain. The CDR3 is 13 amino acids. V gave up 3 bases and J gave up 10 bases, with 10 bases separating them. Germline lookup yields CDR1 SNHLY and CDR2 FYNNEI. The CDR3 nucleotides read TGTGCCAGCAGTGAGGGCGTACGGTCACCCCTCCACTTT. It encodes CASSEGVRSPLHF.

This clone was seen once. The chain has TRBV5-4 and TRBJ2-7; D is ambiguous. The CDR3 totals 14 residues. Germline V gene sequence: CDR1 SGHNT, CDR2 YYREEE (reference sequence). V lost 3 bases and J lost 3, with 13 bases in between. CDR3 sequence (DNA): TGTGCCAGCAGCTCTGGGAACTCGAACTACGAGCAGTACTTC. Translated, it gives CASSSGNSNYEQYF.

This clone was seen more than once but under ten times. The rearrangement links TRBV30 to TRBJ2-5; D remains unclear. Per the germline V gene, CDR1 is GTSNPN and CDR2 is SVGIG (reference sequence). This CDR3 contains 13 residues. Between the trimmed V and J ends, which lost 0 bases and 4 bases, there was a span of 9 bases. The CDR3 loop reads CAWSVGWVETQYF. In DNA, the CDR3 is TGTGCCTGGAGTGTCGGGTGGGTAGAGACCCAGTACTTC. The full variable domain, with the rest looked up from reference TRBV30 and TRBJ2-5, is SQTIHQWPATLVQPVGSPLSLECTVEGTSNPNLYWYRQAAGRGLQLLFYSVGIGQISSEVPQNLSASRPQDRQFILSSKKLLLSDSGFYLCAWSVGWVETQYFGPGTRLLVL.